A selection of T cell receptor beta chains follows, all from one sample in a study of blood T cell repertoires in COVID-19. Assay used: immunoSEQ multiplex PCR; TCRdb lists only in-frame clones, some missing. The data contain 120,000 or so clones, roughly 69% of them seen just once; the ten biggest clones take up 2.2%. What was sequenced was peripheral blood. These receptors all stem from a woman aged 70-85 years with acute or convalescent COVID-19. Each CDR3 is given with its conserved first and last residue. Each record gives: clone size, J gene, D gene, V gene, CDR3 DNA, CDR3 protein. A D gene is named only where the DNA matches it firmly. Rows give clone size only sometimes, using once, few, many, or a class for an expanded clone.

NA	TRBJ2-1	TRBD1	TRBV9	TGTGCCAGCAGCGTAGGACAGGGAAGTTTGAATGAGCAGTTCTTC	CASSVGQGSLNEQFF
once	TRBJ2-5	TRBD1	TRBV12-3/TRBV12-4	TGTGCCAGCAGTTTGGGACAGGGCAAGACCCAGTACTTC	CASSLGQGKTQYF
NA	TRBJ2-3	TRBD1	TRBV5-4	TGTGCCAGCAGTCGACGACAGGGGCCAGATACGCAGTATTTT	CASSRRQGPDTQYF
once	TRBJ2-1	NA	TRBV11-3	TGTGCCAGCAGCTCAGGATCACAAAGCTCCTACAATGAGCAGTTCTTC	CASSSGSQSSYNEQFF
few	TRBJ1-2	NA	TRBV3-1/TRBV3-2	TGTGCCAGCAGCCAAGATTTGGGAAGGGGTAACTATGGCTACACCTTC	CASSQDLGRGNYGYTF
NA	TRBJ2-2	TRBD1	TRBV4-1	TGCGCCAGCAGCCAAGATGGGACAGGGACCACCGGGGAGCTGTTTTTT	CASSQDGTGTTGELFF
NA	TRBJ2-1	TRBD2	TRBV19	TGTGCCAGTAGACCCTCTAGCGGTAGCTCCTACAATGAGCAGTTCTTC	CASRPSSGSSYNEQFF
NA	TRBJ2-7	NA	TRBV7-2	TGTGCCAGCAGCTTGCTTCAGGCCTACGAGCAGTACTTC	CASSLLQAYEQYF
NA	TRBJ2-7	NA	TRBV1	TGCACCAGCAGCCAGCGTCTAGCGGGATGCGGGGGGTACTTC	CTSSQRLAGCGGYF
few	TRBJ1-1	NA	TRBV10-1	TGCGCCAGCAGTGAAGACACCTCTGGGTACACTGAAGCTTTCTTT	CASSEDTSGYTEAFF
NA	TRBJ1-6	NA	TRBV18	TGTGCCAGCTCACTAGCAGGGGAAGGTAGTTCACCCCTCCACTTT	CASSLAGEGSSPLHF
NA	TRBJ2-3	TRBD2	TRBV18	TGTGCCAGCTCACCACGACCTATGTCGGGAGGGCCTGGCACAGATACGCAGTATTTT	CASSPRPMSGGPGTDTQYF
NA	TRBJ2-7	NA	TRBV10-2	TGCGCCAGCAGTCCGGTCCTTTCCTACGAGCAGTACTTC	CASSPVLSYEQYF